The clone carrying this TCR beta chain was observed at least ten times. One entry per CDR3 protein results from TCRdb running MiXCR on the RT-PCR reads. The sample carries around 520,000 distinct CDR3 sequences, roughly 25% recorded once. CDR3 length equals 13 residues. Trimming removed 4 bases from V and 9 bases from J, with 13 bases in between. The record originates from a study of response to subunit inactivated influenza vaccine. This rearrangement joins TRBV12-3 or TRBV12-4 to TRBJ2-1; possibly TRBD2 for D (5 bases). This receptor was identified in a man in his fifties or sixties who received an inactivated influenza vaccine. The material sequenced was CD4+ T cells sorted from PBMCs, taken roughly 5 days after vaccination. The CDR3 is CASSSPGRGEQFF. As DNA, the CDR3 is TGTGCCAGCAGTTCTCCCGGACGGGGTGAGCAGTTCTTC.